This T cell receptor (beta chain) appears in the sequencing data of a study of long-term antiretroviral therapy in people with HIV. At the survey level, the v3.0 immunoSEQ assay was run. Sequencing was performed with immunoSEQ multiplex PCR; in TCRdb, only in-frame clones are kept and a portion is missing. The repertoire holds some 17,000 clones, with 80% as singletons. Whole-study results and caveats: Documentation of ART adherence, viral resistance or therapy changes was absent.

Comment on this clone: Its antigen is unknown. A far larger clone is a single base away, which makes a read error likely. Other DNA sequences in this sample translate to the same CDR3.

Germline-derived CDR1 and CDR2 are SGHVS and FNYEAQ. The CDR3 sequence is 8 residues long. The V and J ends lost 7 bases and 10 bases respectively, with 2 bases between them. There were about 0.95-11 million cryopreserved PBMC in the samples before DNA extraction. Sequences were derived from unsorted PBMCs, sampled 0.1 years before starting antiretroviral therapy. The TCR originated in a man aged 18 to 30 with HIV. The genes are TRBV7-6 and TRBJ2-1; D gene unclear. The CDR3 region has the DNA TGTGCCAGCACCGAGCAGTTCTTC. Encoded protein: CASTEQFF. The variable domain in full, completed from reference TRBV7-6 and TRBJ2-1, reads GAGVSQSPRYKVTKRGQDVALRCDPISGHVSLYWYRQALGQGPEFLTYFNYEAQQDKSGLPNDRFSAERPEGSISTLTIQRTEQRDSAMYRCASTEQFFGPGTRLTVL.